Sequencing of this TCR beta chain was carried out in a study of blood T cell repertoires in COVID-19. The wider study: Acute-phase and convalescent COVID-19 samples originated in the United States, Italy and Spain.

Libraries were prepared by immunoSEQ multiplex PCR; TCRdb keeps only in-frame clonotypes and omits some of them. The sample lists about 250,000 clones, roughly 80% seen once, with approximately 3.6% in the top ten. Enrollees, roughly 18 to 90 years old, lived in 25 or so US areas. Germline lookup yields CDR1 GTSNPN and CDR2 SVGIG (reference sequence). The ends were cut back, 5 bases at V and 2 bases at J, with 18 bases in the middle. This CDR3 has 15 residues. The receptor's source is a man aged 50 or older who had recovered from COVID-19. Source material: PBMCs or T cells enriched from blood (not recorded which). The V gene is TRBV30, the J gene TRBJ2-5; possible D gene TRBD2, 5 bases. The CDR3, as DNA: TGTGCCTGGGATGACTATGGAGCATCGCAAGAGACCCAGTACTTC. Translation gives CAWDDYGASQETQYF. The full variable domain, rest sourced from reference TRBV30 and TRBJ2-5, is SQTIHQWPATLVQPVGSPLSLECTVEGTSNPNLYWYRQAAGRGLQLLFYSVGIGQISSEVPQNLSASRPQDRQFILSSKKLLLSDSGFYLCAWDDYGASQETQYFGPGTRLLVL.